Following are 18 T cell receptor beta chains from one sample sequenced in a study of PD-1 blockade in mismatch repair-deficient tumors. The repertoire was sequenced with immunoSEQ multiplex PCR; TCRdb's copy has only in-frame clones and lacks some. The profile shows under 85,000 clones, about 72% of them singletons. The sample here was peripheral blood, taken 2 weeks after starting pembrolizumab. All receptors derive from an adult with mismatch repair-deficient cancer.

The gene calls are TRBV9 and TRBJ2-3, with 9 bases identical to TRBD1. Germline CDR1 is SGDLS and CDR2 is YYNGEE. This CDR3 region has 17 residues. V trimming: 0 bases; J trimming: 6 bases; junction bases outside the gene matches: 11. Here the CDR3 reads CASSVGLGTGLGDTQYF. The CDR3 DNA reads as TGTGCCAGCAGCGTAGGGTTAGGGACAGGGTTAGGGGATACGCAGTATTTT.

This clone was seen only once. The rearrangement links TRBV7-3 to TRBJ2-5; D may correspond to TRBD1 or TRBD2 (5 bases each). Trimming shortened V by 4 bases and J by 10 bases, and 16 bases separated the two germline ends. The CDR3 is made up of 13 amino acids. Germline CDR1 reads SGHTA; CDR2 reads FQGTGA. CDR3 sequence reads: CASSSGPVGDQYF. The CDR3 coding sequence is TGTGCCAGCAGCTCCGGACCCGTGGGGGACCAGTACTTC.

The chain carries TRBV7-2 and TRBJ1-5; 11 bases map to TRBD1. CDR1 SGHTA and CDR2 FQGNSA come from the germline V gene. The CDR3 spans 16 residues. J gave up 7 bases and V 5 bases, and 10 bases lay outside the gene matches. The CDR3 DNA is TGTGCCAGCAGCCTAGACGGGACAGGGGGTACCCAGCCCCAGCATTTT. Encoded protein: CASSLDGTGGTQPQHF. The entire variable domain, with the rest obtained from reference TRBV7-2 and TRBJ1-5, is as follows: GAGVSQSPSNKVTEKGKDVELRCDPISGHTALYWYRQSLGQGLEFLIYFQGNSAPDKSGLPSDRFSAERTGGSVSTLTIQRTQQEDSAVYLCASSLDGTGGTQPQHFGDGTRLSIL.

This clone was recorded once. The chain links TRBV7-2 to TRBJ1-4, with D unresolved. The CDR3 runs to 15 residues. V was shortened by 4 bases and J by 0 bases, with 9 bases between the two germline ends. Germline V gene data show CDR1 as SGHTA and CDR2 as FQGNSA. CDR3: CASSSVRATNEKLFF. CDR3 DNA: TGTGCCAGCAGCTCCGTCCGTGCAACTAATGAAAAACTGTTTTTT.

The chain links TRBV7-3 to TRBJ2-3; D might be TRBD1 (6 bases). Looked up from germline, CDR1 is SGHTA and CDR2 is FQGTGA. V lost 5 bases, J lost 0 bases, and 12 bases lay in between. The CDR3 has 15 amino acids. Written as DNA, the CDR3 is TGTGCCAGCAGCCCTTCAGGGGCTAGCACAGATACGCAGTATTTT. Encoded protein: CASSPSGASTDTQYF.

The chain links TRBV7-3 to TRBJ1-1; D not resolved. V lost 0 bases and J 1 base, leaving 12 bases between the germline ends. Per germline, CDR1 SGHTA and CDR2 FQGTGA. The CDR3 sequence is 16 residues long. The chain's CDR3 is CASSLTLAGGNTEAFF. CDR3 sequence (DNA): TGTGCCAGCAGCTTAACGTTAGCGGGAGGGAACACTGAAGCTTTCTTT.

This sequence joins TRBV29-1 and TRBJ2-7; D unclear. CDR3 length: 12 residues. Per germline, CDR1 SQVTM and CDR2 ANQGSEA. Trimming pared 5 bases from V and 5 bases from J, leaving 13 bases between. The CDR3 reads CSVLGSADEQYF. The CDR3 DNA is TGCAGCGTTTTAGGGTCCGCGGACGAGCAGTACTTC.

This clone has a handful of counts. The gene calls are TRBV14 and TRBJ2-7, with 8 positions matching TRBD1. The CDR3 length is 18 residues. Unmatched junction bases numbered 11, after V lost 1 base and J lost 0 bases. CDR1 SGHDN and CDR2 FVKESK come from the germline V gene. The chain's CDR3 is CASSQVSFTGQVSYEQYF. The CDR3 DNA reads as TGTGCCAGCAGCCAAGTCTCCTTTACGGGACAGGTCTCCTACGAGCAGTACTTC.

The rearrangement joins TRBV19 to TRBJ1-5; D remains unclear. CDR3 length equals 18 residues. The germline gives CDR1 LNHDA, CDR2 SQIVND (reference sequence). V was cut by 6 bases and J by 0 bases, with 21 bases left in between. The CDR3 reads CASSKDSPVSYSNQPQHF. In DNA form, the CDR3 reads TGTGCCAGTAGCAAAGATTCCCCGGTCAGCTATAGCAATCAGCCCCAGCATTTT.

This rearrangement joins TRBV5-4 to TRBJ2-3; D uncertain. Trimming removed 1 base from V and 1 base from J, with 13 bases in between. The CDR3 runs 16 residues. The germline V gene has CDR1 SGHNT and CDR2 YYREEE (reference sequence). The CDR3 protein is CASSLSRVGGTDTQYF. CDR3 DNA: TGTGCCAGCAGCTTGTCGCGTGTCGGCGGCACAGATACGCAGTATTTT. The variable domain in full, with the rest retrieved from reference TRBV5-4 and TRBJ2-3, is ETGVTQSPTHLIKTRGQQVTLRCSSQSGHNTVSWYQQALGQGPQFIFQYYREEENGRGNFPPRFSGLQFPNYSSELNVNALELDDSALYLCASSLSRVGGTDTQYFGPGTRLTVL.

This clone was counted many times. V usage is TRBV18 and J usage is TRBJ2-5, with TRBD1 as a possible D gene (7 bases). Germline V lookup: CDR1 KGHSH, CDR2 LQKENI. CDR3 length: 15 amino acids. The V end was cut by 2 bases, the J end by 1 base, with 11 bases between. CDR3 residues: CASSPGGTVQETQYF. As DNA, the CDR3 is TGTGCCAGCTCACCAGGAGGGACAGTCCAAGAGACCCAGTACTTC.

The chain is built from TRBV5-5 and TRBJ1-5, with TRBD1 identical over 7 bases. CDR3 length equals 14 residues. V lost 5 bases to trimming and J lost 3 bases; unmatched junction nucleotides: 5. Germline V gene lookup returns CDR1 SGHKS and CDR2 YYEKEE (reference sequence). Here the CDR3 reads CASSVQGTNQPQHF. The CDR3 region has the DNA TGTGCCAGCAGTGTACAGGGGACCAATCAGCCCCAGCATTTT.

This clone was counted a few times. The genes are TRBV19 and TRBJ1-5; D is ambiguous. Germline V lookup: CDR1 LNHDA, CDR2 SQIVND (reference sequence). V was clipped by 3 bases and J by 0 bases, with 15 bases between them. The CDR3 sequence is 17 residues long. CDR3 region: CASSISSSSYSNQPQHF. The DNA for the CDR3 is TGTGCCAGTAGTATCTCTTCGAGCAGTTATAGCAATCAGCCCCAGCATTTT. The full variable domain, in which reference TRBV19 and TRBJ1-5 provide the parts outside the CDR3, is DGGITQSPKYLFRKEGQNVTLSCEQNLNHDAMYWYRQDPGQGLRLIYYSQIVNDFQKGDIAEGYSVSREKKESFPLTVTSAQKNPTAFYLCASSISSSSYSNQPQHFGDGTRLSIL.

The chain joins TRBV5-4 to TRBJ2-3, with 10 bases matching TRBD2. V was pared by 4 bases and J by 5 bases, with 13 bases of the junction left unmatched. This CDR3 spans 17 amino acids. Germline assignment: CDR1 SGHNT and CDR2 YYREEE (reference sequence). CDR3 bases: TGTGCCAGCAGCGTTATCTCCGGGACTAGCGACAAAGATACGCAGTATTTT. It encodes CASSVISGTSDKDTQYF.

This clone turned up a few times. This rearrangement joins TRBV30 to TRBJ1-2; D unresolved. The CDR3 loop spans 13 amino acids. The V end was cut by 6 bases, the J end by 8 bases, with 19 bases between. Germline CDR1 is GTSNPN and CDR2 is SVGIG (reference sequence). The CDR3 nucleotides read TGTGCCTGTAAAATACGCGGGGAAGGCGGCTACACCTTC. It yields the protein CACKIRGEGGYTF.

CDR3 sequence: CASGFPKGIQPQHF. CDR3 sequence (DNA): TGTGCTAGTGGTTTCCCAAAGGGTATTCAGCCCCAGCATTTT. The chain links TRBV12-5 to TRBJ1-5; D gene uncertain. Deletions cut 3 bases from V and 6 bases from J, with 12 bases between. Germline CDR1 LGHNT, CDR2 FRNRAP. The CDR3 has 14 residues.

In this sample, this clone turned up once. V is TRBV7-9 and J is TRBJ2-1; 16 bases agree with TRBD2. This CDR3 has 19 amino acids. Unmatched junction bases numbered 11, after V lost 4 bases and J lost 5 bases. The germline CDR1 and CDR2 sequences are SEHNR and FQNEAQ (reference sequence). CDR3 amino acids: CASSSYGTSGRALHNEQFF. Written as DNA, the CDR3 is TGTGCCAGCAGCTCGTATGGGACTAGCGGGAGGGCCCTCCACAATGAGCAGTTCTTC.

The chain combines TRBV4-1 with TRBJ2-1; 13 positions match TRBD2. The CDR3 covers 16 residues. CDR1 and CDR2 (germline): MGHRA, YSYEKL. J was trimmed by 5 bases and V by 3 bases; bases with no gene match: 4. The CDR3 protein is CASSHAGLAGNNEQFF. The CDR3 coding sequence is TGCGCCAGCAGCCATGCGGGACTAGCGGGGAACAATGAGCAGTTCTTC.